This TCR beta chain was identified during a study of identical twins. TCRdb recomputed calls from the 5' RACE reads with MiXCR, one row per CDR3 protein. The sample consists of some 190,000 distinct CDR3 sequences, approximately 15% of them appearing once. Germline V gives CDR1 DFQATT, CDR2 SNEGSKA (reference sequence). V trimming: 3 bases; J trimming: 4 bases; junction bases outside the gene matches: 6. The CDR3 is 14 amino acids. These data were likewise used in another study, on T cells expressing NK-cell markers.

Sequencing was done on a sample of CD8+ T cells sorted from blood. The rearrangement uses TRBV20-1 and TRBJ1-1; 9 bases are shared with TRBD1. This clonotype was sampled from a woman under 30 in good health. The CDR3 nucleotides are TGCAGTGCTAGGCCGTCGACAGGGGGCACTGAAGCTTTCTTT. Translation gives CSARPSTGGTEAFF.